The 8 T cell receptor beta chains below come from one sample, sequenced in a study of cytomegalovirus exposure and HLA in healthy donors (dated by TCRdb to the late 2010s). The library came from the immunoSEQ multiplex PCR assay. TCRdb limited this immuneACCESS table to in-frame rearrangements with V and J called. A share of clones is missing; checked studies link under half to unresolved V genes, and the rest is unexplained. This sample lists approximately 180,000 clones; 86% were detected once. The ten largest clonotypes hold less than 3% of the sample. The sample consisted of PBMCs. These receptors came from a man between 18 and 35 years old in good health and CMV-seropositive.

The chain joins TRBV18 to TRBJ1-1; 11 positions agree with TRBD1. This CDR3 contains 16 residues. Germline V gene data show CDR1 as KGHSH and CDR2 as LQKENI. V gave up 3 bases and J gave up 4 bases; unmatched junction bases: 7. This CDR3 reads CASSPSGGTGGTEAFF. The CDR3 bases are TGTGCCAGCTCACCCTCGGGAGGGACAGGGGGCACTGAAGCTTTCTTT.

V is TRBV27 and J is TRBJ1-2; 7 positions agree with TRBD1. Trimming took 6 bases from V and 4 from J; bases not matched to a gene: 11. This CDR3 comprises 15 residues. The germline gives CDR1 MNHEY, CDR2 SMNVEV (reference sequence). CDR3 sequence: CASRGRQGLIYGYTF. The CDR3 bases are TGTGCCAGCAGGGGACGACAGGGTCTAATCTATGGCTACACCTTC.

The rearrangement joins TRBV2 to TRBJ2-3; maybe TRBD2 (6 bases). The CDR3 extends over 15 amino acids. Germline-derived CDR1 and CDR2 are SNHLY and FYNNEI. The V gene lost 11 bases and the J gene lost 0 bases, with 18 bases spanning the gap. The CDR3 DNA reads TGTGCCGGTCATACGCAGCGGGCTAGCACAGATACGCAGTATTTT. Its translation: CAGHTQRASTDTQYF.

V and J are TRBV28 and TRBJ2-1, with 10 bases matching TRBD2. CDR1 and CDR2 from the germline V gene are MDHEN and SYDVKM. This CDR3 spans 15 amino acids. Germline trimming cut 1 base from V and 10 bases from J; bases unmatched to any gene: 7. In DNA, the CDR3 is TGTGCCAGCAGTTTATCATCAGCGGGAGGGAAGGAGCAGTTCTTC. Its protein product is CASSLSSAGGKEQFF.

The chain uses TRBV5-1 and TRBJ2-7, with 8 nucleotides matching TRBD2. The germline V gene encodes CDR1 SGHRS and CDR2 YFSETQ. Unmatched junction bases numbered 7, after V lost 2 bases and J lost 6 bases. The CDR3 spans 14 residues. The DNA of the CDR3 is TGCGCCAGCAGCTTTAGGACTAGCATCTCCGAGCAGTACTTC. Its protein is CASSFRTSISEQYF. The variable domain in full, completed from reference TRBV5-1 and TRBJ2-7, reads KAGVTQTPRYLIKTRGQQVTLSCSPISGHRSVSWYQQTPGQGLQFLFEYFSETQRNKGNFPGRFSGRQFSNSRSEMNVSTLELGDSALYLCASSFRTSISEQYFGPGTRLTVT.

The chain has TRBV9 and TRBJ2-2; a possible D gene is TRBD2 (6 bases). The CDR3 contains 13 residues. V was shortened by 0 bases and J by 9 bases, with 9 bases between the two germline ends. Germline V gene lookup returns CDR1 SGDLS and CDR2 YYNGEE. CDR3 DNA: TGTGCCAGCAGCGTAGTCAGCGGGCGGGAGCTGTTTTTT. Translating gives CASSVVSGRELFF. Complete variable domain (other parts from reference TRBV9 and TRBJ2-2): DSGVTQTPKHLITATGQRVTLRCSPRSGDLSVYWYQQSLDQGLQFLIQYYNGEERAKGNILERFSAQQFPDLHSELNLSSLELGDSALYFCASSVVSGRELFFGEGSRLTVL.

The chain employs TRBV2 and TRBJ2-7; TRBD1 matches at 10 bases. V lost 4 bases to trimming and J lost 2 bases; unmatched junction nucleotides: 2. The CDR3 contains 14 residues. Germline V gene sequence: CDR1 SNHLY, CDR2 FYNNEI. The chain's CDR3 is CASSGTGGAYEQYF. As DNA, the CDR3 is TGTGCCAGCAGTGGGACAGGGGGGGCCTACGAGCAGTACTTC.

The chain links TRBV15 to TRBJ2-7; D may be TRBD1 (7 bases). Germline values: CDR1 LNHNV, CDR2 YYDKDF (reference sequence). The CDR3 sequence is 16 residues long. V was trimmed by 4 bases and J by 3 bases, leaving 19 bases between them. CDR3 sequence (DNA): TGTGCCACCAGCATTAGGCCGGGACAGACTAGCTACGAGCAGTACTTC. Its translation is CATSIRPGQTSYEQYF.